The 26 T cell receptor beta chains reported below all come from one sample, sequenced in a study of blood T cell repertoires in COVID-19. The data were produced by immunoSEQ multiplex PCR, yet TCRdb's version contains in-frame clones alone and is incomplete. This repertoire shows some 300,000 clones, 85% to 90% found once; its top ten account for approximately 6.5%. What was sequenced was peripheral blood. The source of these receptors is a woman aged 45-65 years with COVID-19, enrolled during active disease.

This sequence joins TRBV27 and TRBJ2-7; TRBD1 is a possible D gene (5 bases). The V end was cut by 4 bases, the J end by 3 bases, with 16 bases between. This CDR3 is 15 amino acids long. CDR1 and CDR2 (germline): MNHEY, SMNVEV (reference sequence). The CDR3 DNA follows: TGTGCCAGCAGTTCAGGGCCGAACCAAAACTACGAGCAGTACTTC. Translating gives CASSSGPNQNYEQYF.

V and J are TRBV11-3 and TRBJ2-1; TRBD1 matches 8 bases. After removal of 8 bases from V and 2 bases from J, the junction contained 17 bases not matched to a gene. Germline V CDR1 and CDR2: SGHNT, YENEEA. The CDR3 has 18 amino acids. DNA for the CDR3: TGTGCCAGCCTGGATCAAAAGAAGGGACAGGCGACCTACAATGAGCAGTTCTTC. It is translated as CASLDQKKGQATYNEQFF.

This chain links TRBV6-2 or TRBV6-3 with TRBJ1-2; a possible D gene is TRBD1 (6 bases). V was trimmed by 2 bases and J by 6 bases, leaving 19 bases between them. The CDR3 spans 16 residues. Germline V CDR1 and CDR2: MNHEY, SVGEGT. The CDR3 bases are TGTGCCAGCAGTTACCTCCTTGGGGGCGAACAGGATGGCTACACCTTC. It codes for CASSYLLGGEQDGYTF.

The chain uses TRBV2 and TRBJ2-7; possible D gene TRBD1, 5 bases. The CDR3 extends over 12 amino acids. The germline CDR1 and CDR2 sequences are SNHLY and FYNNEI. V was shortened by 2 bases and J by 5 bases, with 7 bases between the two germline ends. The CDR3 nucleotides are TGTGCCAGCAGTGAAAGGGGTCACGAGCAGTACTTC. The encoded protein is CASSERGHEQYF. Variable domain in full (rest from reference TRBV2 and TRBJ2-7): EPEVTQTPSHQVTQMGQEVILRCVPISNHLYFYWYRQILGQKVEFLVSFYNNEISEKSEIFDDQFSVERPDGSNFTLKIRSTKLEDSAMYFCASSERGHEQYFGPGTRLTVT.

CDR3 amino acids: CASSLIGQGNSPLHF. In DNA form, the CDR3 reads TGTGCCAGCAGCTTAATTGGACAGGGCAATTCACCCCTCCACTTT. This rearrangement joins TRBV11-3 to TRBJ1-6; 8 bases are a match to TRBD1. V lost 2 bases to trimming and J lost 7 bases; unmatched junction nucleotides: 4. The CDR3 contains 15 residues. Germline CDR1 reads SGHNT; CDR2 reads YENEEA.

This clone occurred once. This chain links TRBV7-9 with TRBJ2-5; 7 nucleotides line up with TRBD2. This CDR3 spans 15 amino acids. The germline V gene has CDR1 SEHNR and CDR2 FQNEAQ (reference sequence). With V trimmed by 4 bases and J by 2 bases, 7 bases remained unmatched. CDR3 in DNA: TGTGCCAGCAGCTCCCGGGACTATCTTCAAGAGACCCAGTACTTC. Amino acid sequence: CASSSRDYLQETQYF.

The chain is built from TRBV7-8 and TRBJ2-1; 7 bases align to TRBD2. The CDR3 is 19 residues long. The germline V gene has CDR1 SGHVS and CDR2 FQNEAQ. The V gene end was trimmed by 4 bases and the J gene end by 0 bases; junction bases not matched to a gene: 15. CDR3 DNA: TGTGCCAGCAGCTCTGCGAGTAGCGGGTCAAGGAGCTCCTACAATGAGCAGTTCTTC. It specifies CASSSASSGSRSSYNEQFF. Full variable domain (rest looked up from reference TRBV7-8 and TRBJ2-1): GAGVSQSPRYKVAKRGQDVALRCDPISGHVSLFWYQQALGQGPEFLTYFQNEAQLDKSGLPSDRFFAERPEGSVSTLKIQRTQQEDSAVYLCASSSASSGSRSSYNEQFFGPGTRLTVL.

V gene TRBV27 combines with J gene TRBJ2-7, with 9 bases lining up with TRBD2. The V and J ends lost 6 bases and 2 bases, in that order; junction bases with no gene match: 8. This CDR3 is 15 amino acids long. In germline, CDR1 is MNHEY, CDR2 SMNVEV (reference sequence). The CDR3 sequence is CASRLYSGSAYEQYF. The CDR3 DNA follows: TGTGCCAGCAGGCTCTATAGCGGGAGTGCCTACGAGCAGTACTTC.

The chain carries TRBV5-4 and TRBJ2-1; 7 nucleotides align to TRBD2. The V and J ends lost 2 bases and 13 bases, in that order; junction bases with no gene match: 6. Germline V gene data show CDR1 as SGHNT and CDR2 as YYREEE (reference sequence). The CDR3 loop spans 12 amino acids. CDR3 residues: CASSLPQREQFF. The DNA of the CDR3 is TGTGCCAGCAGCTTACCACAGCGGGAACAGTTCTTC.

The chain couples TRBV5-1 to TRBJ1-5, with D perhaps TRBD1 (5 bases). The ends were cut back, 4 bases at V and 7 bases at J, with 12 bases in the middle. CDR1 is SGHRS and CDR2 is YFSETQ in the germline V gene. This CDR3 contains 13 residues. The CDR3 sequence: CASSTQGGQPQHF. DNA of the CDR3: TGCGCCAGCAGCACCCAGGGAGGGCAGCCCCAGCATTTT.

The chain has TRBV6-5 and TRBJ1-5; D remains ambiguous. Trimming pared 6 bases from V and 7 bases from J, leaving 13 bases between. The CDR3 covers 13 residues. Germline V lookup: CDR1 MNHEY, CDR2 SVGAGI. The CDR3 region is CASRFGVLQPQHF. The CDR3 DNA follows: TGTGCCAGCAGATTCGGGGTATTACAGCCCCAGCATTTT.

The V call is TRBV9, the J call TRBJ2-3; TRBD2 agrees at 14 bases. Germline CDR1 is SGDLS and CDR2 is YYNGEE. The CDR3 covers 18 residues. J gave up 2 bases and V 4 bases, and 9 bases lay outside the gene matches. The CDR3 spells CASSFPGTSGSITDTQYF. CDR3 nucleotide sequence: TGTGCCAGCAGCTTCCCCGGGACTAGCGGGAGTATCACAGATACGCAGTATTTT.

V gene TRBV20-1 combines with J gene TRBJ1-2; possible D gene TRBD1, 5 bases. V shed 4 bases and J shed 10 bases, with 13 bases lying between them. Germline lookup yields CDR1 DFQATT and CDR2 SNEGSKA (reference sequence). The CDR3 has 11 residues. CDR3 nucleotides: TGCAGTGCTACAACGGGGGTTGACTACACCTTC. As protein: CSATTGVDYTF.

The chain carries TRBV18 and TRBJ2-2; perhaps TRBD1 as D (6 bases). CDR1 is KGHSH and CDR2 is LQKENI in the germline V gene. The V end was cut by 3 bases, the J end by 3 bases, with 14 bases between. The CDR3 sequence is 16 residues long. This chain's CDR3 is CASSPLQGSHTGELFF. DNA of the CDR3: TGTGCCAGCTCACCGCTACAGGGTAGCCACACCGGGGAGCTGTTTTTT.

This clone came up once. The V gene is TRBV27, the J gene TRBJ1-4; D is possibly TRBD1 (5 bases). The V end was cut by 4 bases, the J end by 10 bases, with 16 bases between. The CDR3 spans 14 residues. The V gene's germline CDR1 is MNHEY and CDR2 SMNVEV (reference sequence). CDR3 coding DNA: TGTGCCAGCAGTTCGAGGTCCGGGGGTGGAAAACTGTTTTTT. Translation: CASSSRSGGGKLFF.

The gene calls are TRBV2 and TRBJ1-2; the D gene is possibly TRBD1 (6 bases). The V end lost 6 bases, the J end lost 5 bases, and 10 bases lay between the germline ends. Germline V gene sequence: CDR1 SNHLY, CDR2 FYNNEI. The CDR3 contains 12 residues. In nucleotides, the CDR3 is TGTGCCAGCAGACCGGACAGTTATGGCTACACCTTC. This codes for CASRPDSYGYTF.

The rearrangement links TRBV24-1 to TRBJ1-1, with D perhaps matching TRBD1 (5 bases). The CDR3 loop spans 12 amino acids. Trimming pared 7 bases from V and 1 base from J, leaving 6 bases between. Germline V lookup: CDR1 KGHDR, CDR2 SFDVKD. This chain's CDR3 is CATRDKNTEAFF. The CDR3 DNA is TGTGCCACCAGGGACAAGAACACTGAAGCTTTCTTT.

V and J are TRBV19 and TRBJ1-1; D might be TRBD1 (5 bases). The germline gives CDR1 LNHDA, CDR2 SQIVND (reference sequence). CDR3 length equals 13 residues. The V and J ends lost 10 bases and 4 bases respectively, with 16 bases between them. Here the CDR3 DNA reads TGTGCCACCCTGCGGGGGAAGGGCACTGAAGCTTTCTTT. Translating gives CATLRGKGTEAFF.

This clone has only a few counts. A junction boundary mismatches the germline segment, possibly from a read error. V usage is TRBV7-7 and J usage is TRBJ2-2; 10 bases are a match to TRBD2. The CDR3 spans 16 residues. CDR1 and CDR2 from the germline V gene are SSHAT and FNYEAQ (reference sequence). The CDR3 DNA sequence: TGTGCTAGCAGCCAGACCCTACCTAGCGGGAGCGGGGAGCTGTTTTTT. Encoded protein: CASSQTLPSGSGELFF.

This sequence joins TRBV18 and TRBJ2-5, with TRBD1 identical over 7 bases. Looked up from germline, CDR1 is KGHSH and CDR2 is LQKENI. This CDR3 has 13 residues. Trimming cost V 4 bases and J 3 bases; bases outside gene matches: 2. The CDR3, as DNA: TGTGCCAGCTCACAAACAGGGGAAGAGACCCAGTACTTC. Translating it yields CASSQTGEETQYF.

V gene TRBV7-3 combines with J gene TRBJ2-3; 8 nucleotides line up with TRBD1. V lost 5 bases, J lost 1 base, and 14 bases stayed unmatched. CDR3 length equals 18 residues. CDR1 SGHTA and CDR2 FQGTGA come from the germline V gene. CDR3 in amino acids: CASSLRTGRLSGTDTQYF. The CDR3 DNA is TGTGCCAGCAGCCTCCGGACAGGGCGCCTGTCTGGCACAGATACGCAGTATTTT.

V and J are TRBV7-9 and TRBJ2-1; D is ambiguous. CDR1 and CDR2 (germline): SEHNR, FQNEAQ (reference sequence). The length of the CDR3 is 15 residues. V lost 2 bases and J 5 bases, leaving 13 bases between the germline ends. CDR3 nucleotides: TGTGCCAGCAGCTTATCTGAGGAGAGAAACAATGAGCAGTTCTTC. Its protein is CASSLSEERNNEQFF.

This CDR3 is CATSDFRASTDTQYF. In DNA form, the CDR3 reads TGTGCCACCAGTGATTTTAGAGCTAGCACAGATACGCAGTATTTT. The genes are TRBV24-1 and TRBJ2-3; D remains ambiguous. The CDR3 covers 15 residues. CDR1 is KGHDR, CDR2 SFDVKD, per germline. With 1 base removed from V and 0 bases from J, the gap between germline ends came to 7 bases.

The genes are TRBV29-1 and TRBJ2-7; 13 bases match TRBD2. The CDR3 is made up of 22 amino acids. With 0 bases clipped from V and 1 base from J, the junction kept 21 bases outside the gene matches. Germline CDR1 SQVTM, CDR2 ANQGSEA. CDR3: CSVEDPISGTSGTLPGSYEQYF. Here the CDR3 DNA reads TGCAGCGTTGAAGATCCAATCAGTGGGACTAGCGGGACTCTCCCCGGGTCCTACGAGCAGTACTTC.

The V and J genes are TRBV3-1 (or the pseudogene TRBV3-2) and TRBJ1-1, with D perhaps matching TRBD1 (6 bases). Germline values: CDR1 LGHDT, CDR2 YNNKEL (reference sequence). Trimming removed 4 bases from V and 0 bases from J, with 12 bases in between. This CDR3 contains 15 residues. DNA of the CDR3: TGTGCCAGCAGCCCCCTGGGGGCCTTGAACACTGAAGCTTTCTTT. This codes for CASSPLGALNTEAFF.

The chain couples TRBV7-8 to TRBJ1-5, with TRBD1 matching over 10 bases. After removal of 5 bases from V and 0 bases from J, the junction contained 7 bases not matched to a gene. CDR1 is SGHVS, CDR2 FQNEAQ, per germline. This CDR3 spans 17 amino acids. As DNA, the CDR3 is TGTGCCAGCAGCCACCGGACAGGGGGTTATAGCAATCAGCCCCAGCATTTT. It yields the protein CASSHRTGGYSNQPQHF.